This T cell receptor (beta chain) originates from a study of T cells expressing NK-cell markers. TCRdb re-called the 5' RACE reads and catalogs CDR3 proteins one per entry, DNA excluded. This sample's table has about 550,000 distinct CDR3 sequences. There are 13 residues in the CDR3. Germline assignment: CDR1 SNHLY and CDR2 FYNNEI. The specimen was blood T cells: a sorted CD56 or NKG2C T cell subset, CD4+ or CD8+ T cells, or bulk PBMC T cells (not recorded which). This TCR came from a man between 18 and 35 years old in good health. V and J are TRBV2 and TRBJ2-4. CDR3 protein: CATSALAKNIQYF.